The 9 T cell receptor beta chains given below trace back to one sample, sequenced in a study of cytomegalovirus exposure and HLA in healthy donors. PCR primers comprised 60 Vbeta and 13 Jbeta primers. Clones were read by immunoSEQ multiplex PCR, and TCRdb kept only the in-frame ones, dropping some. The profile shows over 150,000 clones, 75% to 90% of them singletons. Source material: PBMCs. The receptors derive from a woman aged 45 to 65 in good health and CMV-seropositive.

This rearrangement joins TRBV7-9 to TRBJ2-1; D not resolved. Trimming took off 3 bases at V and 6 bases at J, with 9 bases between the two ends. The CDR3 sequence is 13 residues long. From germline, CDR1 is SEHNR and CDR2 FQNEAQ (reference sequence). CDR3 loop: CASSLRPPNEQFF. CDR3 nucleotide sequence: TGTGCCAGCAGCTTGCGGCCCCCCAATGAGCAGTTCTTC.

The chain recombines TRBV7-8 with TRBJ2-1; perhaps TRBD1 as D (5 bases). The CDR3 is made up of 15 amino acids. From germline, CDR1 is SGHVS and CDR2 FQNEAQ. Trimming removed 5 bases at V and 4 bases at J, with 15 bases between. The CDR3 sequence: CASSPQVTEYNEQFF. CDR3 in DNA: TGTGCCAGCAGCCCACAGGTGACAGAGTACAATGAGCAGTTCTTC. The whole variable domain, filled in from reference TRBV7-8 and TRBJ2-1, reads GAGVSQSPRYKVAKRGQDVALRCDPISGHVSLFWYQQALGQGPEFLTYFQNEAQLDKSGLPSDRFFAERPEGSVSTLKIQRTQQEDSAVYLCASSPQVTEYNEQFFGPGTRLTVL.

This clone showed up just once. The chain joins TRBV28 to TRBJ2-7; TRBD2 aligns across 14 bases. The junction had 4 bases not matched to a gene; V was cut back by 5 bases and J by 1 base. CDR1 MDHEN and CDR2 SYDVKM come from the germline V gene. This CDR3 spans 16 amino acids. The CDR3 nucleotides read TGTGCCAGCAGTCCTCGGACTAGCGGGGGGTCCTACGAGCAGTACTTC. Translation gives CASSPRTSGGSYEQYF. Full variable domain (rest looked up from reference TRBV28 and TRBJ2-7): DVKVTQSSRYLVKRTGEKVFLECVQDMDHENMFWYRQDPGLGLRLIYFSYDVKMKEKGDIPEGYSVSREKKERFSLILESASTNQTSMYLCASSPRTSGGSYEQYFGPGTRLTVT.

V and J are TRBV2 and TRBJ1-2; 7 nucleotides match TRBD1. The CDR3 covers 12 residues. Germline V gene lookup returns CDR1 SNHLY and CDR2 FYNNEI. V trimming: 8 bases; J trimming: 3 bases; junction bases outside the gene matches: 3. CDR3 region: CASAQGDYGYTF. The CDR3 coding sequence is TGTGCCAGCGCCCAGGGGGACTATGGCTACACCTTC.

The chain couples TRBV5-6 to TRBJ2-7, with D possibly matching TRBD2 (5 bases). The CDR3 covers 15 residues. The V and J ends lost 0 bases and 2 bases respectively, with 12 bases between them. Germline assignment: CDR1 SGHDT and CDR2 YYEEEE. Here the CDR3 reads CASSLDGVRTYEQYF. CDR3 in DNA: TGTGCCAGCAGCTTGGACGGGGTTAGGACCTACGAGCAGTACTTC.

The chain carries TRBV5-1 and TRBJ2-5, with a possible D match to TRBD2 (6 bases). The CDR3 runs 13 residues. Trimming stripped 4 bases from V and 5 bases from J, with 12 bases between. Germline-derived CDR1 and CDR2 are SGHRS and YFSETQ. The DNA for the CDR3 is TGCGCCAGCAGCGAGGGACTCGGGGAGACCCAGTACTTC. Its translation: CASSEGLGETQYF.

CDR3 residues: CASRAGTGSLQPQHF. Here the CDR3 DNA reads TGTGCCAGCAGGGCGGGGACAGGGTCACTCCAGCCCCAGCATTTT. V usage is TRBV2 and J usage is TRBJ1-5; 9 nucleotides align to TRBD1. Trimming removed 6 bases from V and 7 bases from J; junction bases left unmatched: 10. CDR1 is SNHLY, CDR2 FYNNEI, per germline. The CDR3 runs 15 residues.

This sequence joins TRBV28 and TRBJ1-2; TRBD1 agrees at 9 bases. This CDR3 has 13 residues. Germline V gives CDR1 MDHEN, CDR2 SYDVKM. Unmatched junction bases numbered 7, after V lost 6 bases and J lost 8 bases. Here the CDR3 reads CASSQGTGPGYTF. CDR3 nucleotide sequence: TGTGCCAGCAGCCAAGGGACAGGGCCGGGCTACACCTTC.

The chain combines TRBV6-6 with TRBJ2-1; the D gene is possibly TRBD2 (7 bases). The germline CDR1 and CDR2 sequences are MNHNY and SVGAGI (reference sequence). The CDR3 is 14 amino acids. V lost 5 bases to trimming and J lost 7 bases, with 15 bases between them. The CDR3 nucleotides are TGTGCCAGCAGTACGGCGGGGGCTCAGAATGAGCAGTTCTTC. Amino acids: CASSTAGAQNEQFF.